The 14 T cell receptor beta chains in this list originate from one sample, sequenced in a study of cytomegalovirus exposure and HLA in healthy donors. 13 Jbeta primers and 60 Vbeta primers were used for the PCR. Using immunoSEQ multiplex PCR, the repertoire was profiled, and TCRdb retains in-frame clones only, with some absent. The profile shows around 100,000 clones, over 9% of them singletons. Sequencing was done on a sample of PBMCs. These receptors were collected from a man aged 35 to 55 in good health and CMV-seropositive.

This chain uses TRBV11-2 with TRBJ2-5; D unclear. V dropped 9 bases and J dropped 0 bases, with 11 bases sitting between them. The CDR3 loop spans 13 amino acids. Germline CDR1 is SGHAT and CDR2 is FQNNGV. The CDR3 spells CASRYLNQETQYF. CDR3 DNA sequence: TGTGCCAGTCGGTACTTAAACCAAGAGACCCAGTACTTC.

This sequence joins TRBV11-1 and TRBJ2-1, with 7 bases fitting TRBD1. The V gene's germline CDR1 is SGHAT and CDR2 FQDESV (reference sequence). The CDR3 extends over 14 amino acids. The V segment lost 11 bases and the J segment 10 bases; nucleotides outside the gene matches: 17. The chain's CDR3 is CASTPLQGLEEQFF. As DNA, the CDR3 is TGTGCCTCCACCCCCTTACAGGGGCTAGAGGAGCAGTTCTTC.

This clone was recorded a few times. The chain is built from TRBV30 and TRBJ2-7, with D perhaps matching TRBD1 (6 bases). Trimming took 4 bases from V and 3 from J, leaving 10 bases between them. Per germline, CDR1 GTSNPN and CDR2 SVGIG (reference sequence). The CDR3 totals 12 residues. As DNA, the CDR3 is TGTGCCTGGAACAGGGTTGGCTACGAGCAGTACTTC. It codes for CAWNRVGYEQYF.

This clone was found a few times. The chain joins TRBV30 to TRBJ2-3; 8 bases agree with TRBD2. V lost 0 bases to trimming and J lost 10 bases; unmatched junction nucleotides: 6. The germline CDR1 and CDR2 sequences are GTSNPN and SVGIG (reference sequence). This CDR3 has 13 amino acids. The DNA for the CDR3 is TGTGCCTGGAGTGTACCGGGACTAGGCGCGCAGTATTTT. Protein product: CAWSVPGLGAQYF.

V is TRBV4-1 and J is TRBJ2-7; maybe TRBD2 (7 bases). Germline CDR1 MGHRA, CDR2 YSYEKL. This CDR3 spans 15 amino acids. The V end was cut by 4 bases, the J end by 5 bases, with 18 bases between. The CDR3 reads CASSRGGVGSNEQYF. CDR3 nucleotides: TGCGCCAGCAGCCGGGGGGGCGTGGGTTCCAACGAGCAGTACTTC.

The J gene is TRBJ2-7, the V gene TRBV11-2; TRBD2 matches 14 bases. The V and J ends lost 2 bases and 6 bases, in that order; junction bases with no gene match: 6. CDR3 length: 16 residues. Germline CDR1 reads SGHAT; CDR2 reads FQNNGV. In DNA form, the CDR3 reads TGTGCCAGCAGCTTAACTGTGACTAGCGGGAGGGGCGAGCAGTACTTC. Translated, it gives CASSLTVTSGRGEQYF.

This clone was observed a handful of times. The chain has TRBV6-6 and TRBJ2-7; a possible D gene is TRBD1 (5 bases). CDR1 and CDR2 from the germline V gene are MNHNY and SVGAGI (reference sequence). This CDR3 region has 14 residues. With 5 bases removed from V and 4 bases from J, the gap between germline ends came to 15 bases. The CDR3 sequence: CASSRQYTFYEQYF. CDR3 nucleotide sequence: TGTGCCAGCAGTCGACAGTATACCTTTTACGAGCAGTACTTC.

This chain's CDR3 is CASSVAGGPNEQFF. The CDR3 DNA reads as TGTGCCAGCAGCGTAGCGGGAGGGCCGAATGAGCAGTTCTTC. This sequence joins TRBV9 and TRBJ2-1, with 8 bases that match TRBD2. The CDR3 is made up of 14 amino acids. CDR1 SGDLS and CDR2 YYNGEE come from the germline V gene. Trimming removed 0 bases from V and 7 bases from J; junction bases left unmatched: 3.

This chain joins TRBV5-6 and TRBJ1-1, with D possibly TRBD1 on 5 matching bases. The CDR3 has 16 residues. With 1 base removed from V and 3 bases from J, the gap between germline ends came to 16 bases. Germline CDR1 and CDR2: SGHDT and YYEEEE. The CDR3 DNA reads TGTGCCAGCAGCTTGCCGACAGCCCCTTGGGACACTGAAGCTTTCTTT. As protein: CASSLPTAPWDTEAFF.

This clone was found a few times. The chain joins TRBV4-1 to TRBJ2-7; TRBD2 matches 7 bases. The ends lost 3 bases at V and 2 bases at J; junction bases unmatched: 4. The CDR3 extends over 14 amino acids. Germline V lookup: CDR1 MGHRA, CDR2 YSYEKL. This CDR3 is CASSQAGAPYEQYF. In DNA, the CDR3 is TGCGCCAGCAGCCAGGCGGGAGCCCCCTACGAGCAGTACTTC.

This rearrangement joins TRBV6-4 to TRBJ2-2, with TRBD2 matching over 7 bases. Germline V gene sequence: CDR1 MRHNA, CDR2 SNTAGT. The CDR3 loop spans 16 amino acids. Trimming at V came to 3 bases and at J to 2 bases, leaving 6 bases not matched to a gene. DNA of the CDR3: TGTGCCAGCAGTGAGGGCGGGAGAATAAACACCGGGGAGCTGTTTTTT. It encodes CASSEGGRINTGELFF.

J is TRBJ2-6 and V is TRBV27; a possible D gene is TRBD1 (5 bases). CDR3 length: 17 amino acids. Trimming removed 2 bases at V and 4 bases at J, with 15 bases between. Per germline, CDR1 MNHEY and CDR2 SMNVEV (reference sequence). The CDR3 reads CASSLRQGTAGANVLTF. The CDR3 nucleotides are TGTGCCAGCAGTTTACGGCAGGGAACTGCCGGGGCCAACGTCCTGACTTTC.

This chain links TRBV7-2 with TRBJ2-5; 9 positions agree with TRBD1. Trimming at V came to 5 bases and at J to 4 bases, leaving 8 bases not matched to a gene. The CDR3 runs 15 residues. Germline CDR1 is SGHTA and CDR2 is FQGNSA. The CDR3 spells CASSAPGTGLETQYF. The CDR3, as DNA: TGTGCCAGCAGCGCGCCCGGGACAGGGTTAGAGACCCAGTACTTC.

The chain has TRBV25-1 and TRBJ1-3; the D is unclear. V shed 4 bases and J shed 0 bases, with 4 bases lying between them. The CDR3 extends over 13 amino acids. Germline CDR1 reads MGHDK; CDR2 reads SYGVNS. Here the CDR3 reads CASSAHSGNTIYF. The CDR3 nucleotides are TGTGCCAGCAGTGCCCACTCTGGAAACACCATATATTTT.